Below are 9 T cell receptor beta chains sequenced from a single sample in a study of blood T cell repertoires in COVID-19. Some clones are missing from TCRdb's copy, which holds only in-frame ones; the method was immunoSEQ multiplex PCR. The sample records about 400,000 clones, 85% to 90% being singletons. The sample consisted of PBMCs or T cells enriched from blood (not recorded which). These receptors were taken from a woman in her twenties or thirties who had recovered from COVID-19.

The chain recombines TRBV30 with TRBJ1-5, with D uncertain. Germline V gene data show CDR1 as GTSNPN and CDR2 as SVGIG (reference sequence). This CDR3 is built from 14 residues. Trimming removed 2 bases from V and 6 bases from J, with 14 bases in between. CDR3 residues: CAWSRMRGGQPQHF. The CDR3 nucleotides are TGTGCCTGGAGTAGAATGAGAGGCGGTCAGCCCCAGCATTTT. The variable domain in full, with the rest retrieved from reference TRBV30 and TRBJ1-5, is SQTIHQWPATLVQPVGSPLSLECTVEGTSNPNLYWYRQAAGRGLQLLFYSVGIGQISSEVPQNLSASRPQDRQFILSSKKLLLSDSGFYLCAWSRMRGGQPQHFGDGTRLSIL.

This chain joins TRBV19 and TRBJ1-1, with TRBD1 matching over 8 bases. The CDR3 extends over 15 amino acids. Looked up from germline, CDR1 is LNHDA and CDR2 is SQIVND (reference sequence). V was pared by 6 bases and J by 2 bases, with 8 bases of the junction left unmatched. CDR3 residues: CASRHTGGINTEAFF. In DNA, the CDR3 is TGTGCCAGTAGACATACAGGGGGGATTAACACTGAAGCTTTCTTT.

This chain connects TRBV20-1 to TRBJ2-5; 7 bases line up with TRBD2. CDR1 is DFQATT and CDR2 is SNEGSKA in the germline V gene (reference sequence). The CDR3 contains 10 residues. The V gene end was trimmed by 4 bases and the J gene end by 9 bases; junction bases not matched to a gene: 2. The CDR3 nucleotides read TGCAGTGCTACGGGGAGGGCCCAGTACTTC. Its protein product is CSATGRAQYF.

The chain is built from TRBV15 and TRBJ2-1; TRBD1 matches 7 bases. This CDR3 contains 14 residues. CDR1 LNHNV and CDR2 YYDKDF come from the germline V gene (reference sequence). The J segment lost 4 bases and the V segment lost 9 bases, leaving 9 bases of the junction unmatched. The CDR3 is CATEGAVEYNEQFF. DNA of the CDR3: TGTGCCACAGAGGGGGCCGTGGAATACAATGAGCAGTTCTTC.

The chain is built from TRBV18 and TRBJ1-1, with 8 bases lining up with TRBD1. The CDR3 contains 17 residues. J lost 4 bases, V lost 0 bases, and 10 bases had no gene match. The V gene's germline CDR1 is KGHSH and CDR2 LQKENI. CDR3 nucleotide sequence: TGTGCCAGCTCACCACCCCCCGACAGGGGCCCAGGCACTGAAGCTTTCTTT. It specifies CASSPPPDRGPGTEAFF.

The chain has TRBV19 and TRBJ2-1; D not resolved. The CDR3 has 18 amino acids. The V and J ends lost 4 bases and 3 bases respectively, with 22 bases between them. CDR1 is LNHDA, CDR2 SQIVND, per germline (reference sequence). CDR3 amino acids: CASSKARFQKQLYNEQFF. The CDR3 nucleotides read TGTGCCAGTAGTAAAGCCCGATTTCAAAAGCAACTCTACAATGAGCAGTTCTTC. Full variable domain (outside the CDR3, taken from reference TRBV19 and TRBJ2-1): DGGITQSPKYLFRKEGQNVTLSCEQNLNHDAMYWYRQDPGQGLRLIYYSQIVNDFQKGDIAEGYSVSREKKESFPLTVTSAQKNPTAFYLCASSKARFQKQLYNEQFFGPGTRLTVL.

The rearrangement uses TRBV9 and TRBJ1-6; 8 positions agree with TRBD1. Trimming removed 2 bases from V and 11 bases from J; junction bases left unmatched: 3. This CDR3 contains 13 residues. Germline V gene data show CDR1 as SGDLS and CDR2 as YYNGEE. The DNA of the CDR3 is TGTGCCAGCAGCGTCGACAGGGGTACACCCCTCCACTTT. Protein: CASSVDRGTPLHF.

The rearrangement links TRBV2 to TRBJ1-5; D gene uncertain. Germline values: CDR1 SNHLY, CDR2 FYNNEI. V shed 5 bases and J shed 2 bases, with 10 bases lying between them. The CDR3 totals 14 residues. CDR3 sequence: CASSRHYGNQPQHF. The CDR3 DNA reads TGTGCCAGCAGTCGACATTATGGCAATCAGCCCCAGCATTTT.

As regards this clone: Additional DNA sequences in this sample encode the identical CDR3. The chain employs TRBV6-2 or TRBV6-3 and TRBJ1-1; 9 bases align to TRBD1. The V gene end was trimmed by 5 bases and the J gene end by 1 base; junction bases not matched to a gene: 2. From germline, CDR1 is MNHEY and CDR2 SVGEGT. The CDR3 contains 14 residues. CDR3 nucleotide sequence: TGTGCCAGCAGTAGGACAGGGGAGAACACTGAAGCTTTCTTT. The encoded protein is CASSRTGENTEAFF.